This TCR beta chain was recovered during a study of T cells in Graves' hyperthyroidism and ophthalmopathy. This clonotype was recorded many times. Its target is unknown. Amplified regions were TCR beta CDR3 sequences from RNA transcripts. A first-round RT-PCR of the TCR CDR3 used the HTBI primer set. MiXCR, run by TCRdb on the multiplex PCR reads, gives a single entry per CDR3 protein. The sample holds fewer than 450,000 distinct CDR3 sequences, about 18% seen once. Notes on the study in general: In validation, the model predicted ophthalmopathy. These predictions came a median about 6.5 months before onset.

This CDR3 contains 15 residues. The V gene end was trimmed by 3 bases and the J gene end by 4 bases; junction bases not matched to a gene: 10. Germline CDR1 reads DFQATT; CDR2 reads SNEGSKA (reference sequence). Among ophthalmopathy patients, the Clinical Activity Score reached at least 3, the NOSPECS grade reached at least 4, and duration remained under 3 months. About 10 ml of fresh peripheral blood supplied the PBMCs. Sequences were obtained from blood. The sequence was collected from a man aged 18 to 29 with Graves' ophthalmopathy. The chain links TRBV20-1 to TRBJ2-7; 9 bases match TRBD2. CDR3 in amino acids: CSASAPAGGLYEQYF. CDR3 DNA: TGCAGTGCTAGTGCTCCCGCGGGGGGGCTTTACGAGCAGTACTTC.